The 25 T cell receptor beta chains reported below all come from one sample, sequenced in a study of regulatory T cells in long-lasting Graves disease. The time point denotes: newly diagnosed GD, antithyroid drugs for less than 3 months. The TCR library was made from RNA extracted from PBMCs. Both iRepertoire HTBI primers and Arm-PCR of CDR3 regions were used to build the TCR beta libraries. One entry per CDR3 protein results from TCRdb running MiXCR on the multiplex PCR reads. The repertoire holds more than 350,000 distinct CDR3 sequences, with 15% as singletons. These data also featured in a second study, about T cells in Graves' hyperthyroidism and ophthalmopathy.

The source material was peripheral blood mononuclear cells (PBMCs), sampled at new diagnosis, from a patient treated with antithyroid drugs. The source is a woman aged 25 to 39 with Graves disease.

This clonotype was recorded at least ten times. CDR3 loop: CAWSSGVQETQYF. CDR3 DNA sequence: TGTGCCTGGAGCTCAGGGGTCCAAGAGACCCAGTACTTC. The chain couples TRBV30 to TRBJ2-5; weak D call: TRBD1 (6 bases). V was shortened by 3 bases and J by 1 base, with 9 bases between the two germline ends. This CDR3 has 13 amino acids. Germline V CDR1 and CDR2: GTSNPN, SVGIG (reference sequence).

Ten or more counts support this clonotype. The rearrangement uses TRBV7-9 and TRBJ2-7; D ambiguous. The V end lost 8 bases, the J end lost 2 bases, and 7 bases lay between the germline ends. The CDR3 length is 11 residues. From germline, CDR1 is SEHNR and CDR2 FQNEAQ (reference sequence). In nucleotides, the CDR3 is TGTGCCAGCGTCCAGGCCTACGAGCAGTACTTC. As protein: CASVQAYEQYF.

There are many counts of this clonotype. This rearrangement joins TRBV11-3 to TRBJ2-2, with 8 bases that match TRBD1. This CDR3 has 16 amino acids. The V segment lost 5 bases and the J segment 4 bases; nucleotides outside the gene matches: 9. Germline values: CDR1 SGHNT, CDR2 YENEEA. CDR3 sequence (DNA): TGTGCCAGCAGCGTGGGGTGGACAGGGCCCACCGGGGAGCTGTTTTTT. As protein: CASSVGWTGPTGELFF.

In its sample, this clonotype was seen many times. This chain links TRBV3-1 with TRBJ1-2; possible D gene TRBD1, 6 bases. Germline CDR1 reads LGHDT; CDR2 reads YNNKEL (reference sequence). Trimming left V 2 bases short and J 3 bases short, with 10 bases between. The CDR3 totals 14 residues. The CDR3 spells CASSQLQGHYGYTF. As DNA, the CDR3 is TGTGCCAGCAGCCAACTACAGGGCCACTATGGCTACACCTTC.

This clonotype came up a few times. The V and J genes are TRBV19 and TRBJ2-1; 7 bases line up with TRBD2. This CDR3 contains 14 residues. Trimming cost V 4 bases and J 8 bases; bases outside gene matches: 8. CDR1 is LNHDA and CDR2 is SQIVND in the germline V gene (reference sequence). CDR3 region: CASSKRGLFDEQFF. The CDR3 region has the DNA TGTGCCAGTAGTAAGCGGGGACTCTTCGATGAGCAGTTCTTC.

This clonotype showed up just a few times. The chain links TRBV5-1 to TRBJ2-3; maybe TRBD1 (5 bases). This CDR3 has 14 residues. Trimming left V 0 bases short and J 6 bases short, with 11 bases between. Germline CDR1 is SGHRS and CDR2 is YFSETQ. The CDR3 DNA sequence: TGCGCCAGCAGCTTGGCGCCAGGGATCGATACGCAGTATTTT. Translated: CASSLAPGIDTQYF.

In this sample, this clonotype turned up many times. The CDR3 bases are TGCAGTGCTAGAGATCAGGGGCGGGAGATTGAGCAGTTCTTC. It yields the protein CSARDQGREIEQFF. The rearrangement uses TRBV20-1 and TRBJ2-1; D might be TRBD2 (7 bases). The CDR3 totals 14 residues. V gave up 0 bases and J gave up 9 bases, with 15 bases separating them. Germline V gene data show CDR1 as DFQATT and CDR2 as SNEGSKA (reference sequence).

This clonotype was recorded at least ten times. The chain links TRBV12-3 or TRBV12-4 to TRBJ2-2, with D maybe TRBD1 (5 bases). The V gene lost 6 bases and the J gene lost 1 base, with 9 bases spanning the gap. The CDR3 has 14 amino acids. CDR3 nucleotide sequence: TGTGCCAGCAGGTTAACAGGGAACACCGGGGAGCTGTTTTTT. Protein: CASRLTGNTGELFF.

This chain links TRBV7-9 with TRBJ1-1; D is ambiguous. V was shortened by 6 bases and J by 1 base, with 6 bases between the two germline ends. Germline CDR1 and CDR2: SEHNR and FQNEAQ (reference sequence). This CDR3 contains 12 residues. The CDR3 region is CASRVGNTEAFF. The CDR3 nucleotides are TGTGCCAGCAGGGTGGGGAACACTGAAGCTTTCTTT.

Many counts were recorded for this clonotype. The genes are TRBV5-1 and TRBJ2-1, with 9 positions matching TRBD1. The CDR3 has 16 amino acids. CDR1 is SGHRS and CDR2 is YFSETQ in the germline V gene. The junction had 5 bases not matched to a gene; V was cut back by 0 bases and J by 4 bases. CDR3 DNA: TGCGCCAGCAGCTTGGGGGGGACAGGGAGTTACAATGAGCAGTTCTTC. The encoded protein is CASSLGGTGSYNEQFF. The whole variable domain, remainder taken from reference TRBV5-1 and TRBJ2-1, is KAGVTQTPRYLIKTRGQQVTLSCSPISGHRSVSWYQQTPGQGLQFLFEYFSETQRNKGNFPGRFSGRQFSNSRSEMNVSTLELGDSALYLCASSLGGTGSYNEQFFGPGTRLTVL.

The chain carries TRBV6-1 and TRBJ1-5; 7 bases are shared with TRBD1. Germline CDR1 is MNHNS and CDR2 is SASEGT. This CDR3 has 13 amino acids. This CDR3 reads CEGALVGDQPQHF. The CDR3 nucleotides read TGTGAGGGGGCGTTGGTGGGGGATCAGCCCCAGCATTTT.

CDR3 sequence (DNA): TGCGCCAGCAGCGCGACTAGCGGGAGTACCGGGGAGCTGTTTTTT. Translated, it gives CASSATSGSTGELFF. This chain connects TRBV5-1 to TRBJ2-2; 12 bases are shared with TRBD2. This CDR3 has 15 amino acids. The germline V gene encodes CDR1 SGHRS and CDR2 YFSETQ. Trimming cost V 4 bases and J 5 bases; bases outside gene matches: 3.

The chain combines TRBV24-1 with TRBJ1-5; no clear D gene. This CDR3 contains 18 residues. The V end lost 7 bases, the J end lost 0 bases, and 21 bases lay between the germline ends. Germline lookup yields CDR1 KGHDR and CDR2 SFDVKD. CDR3 amino acids: CATRTCLGDRYSNQPQHF. DNA of the CDR3: TGTGCCACCAGGACGTGTCTTGGTGACCGCTATAGCAATCAGCCCCAGCATTTT.

This clonotype appeared a few times. The V gene is TRBV10-1, the J gene TRBJ2-7; 9 positions match TRBD2. V dropped 2 bases and J dropped 3; count of bases not matched to a gene: 5. CDR3 length: 15 residues. CDR1 WNHNN and CDR2 SYGVQD come from the germline V gene (reference sequence). CDR3 nucleotide sequence: TGCGCCAGCAGTGAGAGTGCTAGCGGGAACTACGAGCAGTACTTC. It yields the protein CASSESASGNYEQYF.

The rearrangement links TRBV19 to TRBJ2-7; the D call may be TRBD1 or TRBD2 (5 bases each). Germline V gene sequence: CDR1 LNHDA, CDR2 SQIVND (reference sequence). Trimming removed 3 bases at V and 6 bases at J, with 12 bases between. There are 13 residues in the CDR3. In nucleotides, the CDR3 is TGTGCCAGTAGTATTTCCCGGGGCCTCGAGCAGTACTTC. It yields the protein CASSISRGLEQYF.

The chain combines TRBV5-1 with TRBJ1-3; no definite D call. The CDR3 covers 15 residues. Germline V gene lookup returns CDR1 SGHRS and CDR2 YFSETQ. V dropped 4 bases and J dropped 0 bases, with 11 bases sitting between them. The CDR3 sequence: CASSPPTTSGNTIYF. CDR3 sequence (DNA): TGCGCCAGCAGCCCCCCCACAACCTCTGGAAACACCATATATTTT.

In its sample, this clonotype was seen many times. The chain has TRBV2 and TRBJ1-5, with 10 bases identical to TRBD1. Trimming took 5 bases from V and 6 from J; bases not matched to a gene: 7. CDR1 is SNHLY, CDR2 FYNNEI, per germline. CDR3 size: 15 residues. This chain's CDR3 is CASSNTGTGVQPQHF. The DNA for the CDR3 is TGTGCCAGCAGTAACACCGGGACAGGGGTTCAGCCCCAGCATTTT.

This clonotype was counted many times. The CDR3 is CASSPRGAFSYEQYF. The CDR3, as DNA: TGTGCCAGCAGCCCACGAGGGGCCTTCTCCTACGAGCAGTACTTC. The chain recombines TRBV27 with TRBJ2-7, with D perhaps given as TRBD1 or TRBD2 (5 bases each). Per germline, CDR1 MNHEY and CDR2 SMNVEV (reference sequence). Trimming took 6 bases from V and 0 from J, leaving 15 bases between them. CDR3 size: 15 residues.

This clonotype appeared many times. Here the CDR3 reads CSASPDLGQGLQKDEKLFF. CDR3 nucleotide sequence: TGCAGTGCTAGCCCTGATCTGGGACAGGGGCTTCAAAAGGATGAAAAACTGTTTTTT. The chain carries TRBV20-1 and TRBJ1-4; 10 nucleotides align to TRBD1. The CDR3 has 19 residues. Germline CDR1 and CDR2: DFQATT and SNEGSKA (reference sequence). The trim removed 3 bases at V and 6 bases at J, leaving 19 bases unmatched.

This chain links TRBV6-5 with TRBJ2-7; TRBD1 aligns across 8 bases. The germline CDR1 and CDR2 sequences are MNHEY and SVGAGI. CDR3 length: 14 residues. The V segment lost 0 bases and the J segment 4 bases; nucleotides outside the gene matches: 2. For the CDR3, the DNA is TGTGCCAGCAGTTACTCGAACAGGGGGTACGAGCAGTACTTC. Its translation: CASSYSNRGYEQYF.

This clonotype was recorded at least ten times. The V call is TRBV12-3 or TRBV12-4, the J call TRBJ2-5; 10 nucleotides agree with TRBD2. This CDR3 has 13 residues. Germline trimming cut 6 bases from V and 4 bases from J; bases unmatched to any gene: 2. The CDR3 sequence is CASRASGRETQYF. The CDR3 DNA is TGTGCCAGCAGGGCTAGCGGGAGAGAGACCCAGTACTTC.

In this sample, this clonotype turned up many times. A junction boundary mismatches the germline segment, possibly from a read error. V gene TRBV20-1 combines with J gene TRBJ2-7, with TRBD2 matching 10 bases. Per the germline V gene, CDR1 is DFQATT and CDR2 is SNEGSKA (reference sequence). This CDR3 is built from 17 residues. CDR3 bases: TGCAGTGCTAGAGATCCCGGTTTTAGCGGGAGGCCTTACGGGCAGTACTTC. Protein sequence: CSARDPGFSGRPYGQYF.

The sample holds many counts of this clonotype. Germline and junction disagree at one end, which may indicate a read error. The gene calls are TRBV4-1 and TRBJ2-7; D is unresolved. Germline CDR1 is MGHRA and CDR2 is YSYEKL. The CDR3 runs to 12 residues. CDR3 in amino acids: CASSQDGYEQYF. The CDR3 DNA reads TGTGCCAGCAGCCAAGACGGCTACGAGCAGTACTTC.

This clonotype was seen repeatedly, ten times or more. The genes are TRBV20-1 and TRBJ1-1; D unresolved. CDR3 size: 13 residues. Looked up from germline, CDR1 is DFQATT and CDR2 is SNEGSKA (reference sequence). Trimming took 4 bases from V and 0 from J, leaving 9 bases between them. This chain's CDR3 is CSANTDMNTEAFF. Written as DNA, the CDR3 is TGCAGTGCTAACACAGATATGAACACTGAAGCTTTCTTT.

Ten or more counts support this clonotype. The chain recombines TRBV20-1 with TRBJ1-1; no reliable D call. CDR3 length equals 16 residues. Trimming took off 3 bases at V and 2 bases at J, with 19 bases between the two ends. Germline V lookup: CDR1 DFQATT, CDR2 SNEGSKA (reference sequence). The CDR3 nucleotides are TGCAGTGCTAGTGGGGTCGGCCCTGAACACAACACTGAAGCTTTCTTT. Its translation is CSASGVGPEHNTEAFF.